This T cell receptor beta chain was sequenced in a study of CD8+ T cells in alopecia areata listed by TCRdb under 2018. Background on the whole study: Treated patients were enrolled in an open-label pilot trial of oral tofacitinib at 5 to 10 mg twice daily for moderate-to-severe alopecia areata. Clonality in the scalp was compared among normal scalp (n=4), patchy alopecia areata scalp (n=8), and alopecia totalis/universalis scalp (n=8). Patients received tofacitinib for 6 to 18 months and were then followed off drug for 6 months to check for delayed response and recurrence. RNA was extracted with the PAXgene miRNA kit for fixed scalp, the miRNeasy kit for PBMCs, and the RNeasy kit for mouse skin. To study T cell clonal expansion in alopecia areata, the researchers applied high-throughput TCRbeta sequencing to both the C3H/HeJ mouse model and human patients. Human TCRbeta sequencing covered scalp tissue and sorted CD4+ and CD8+ peripheral blood T cells from patchy and totalis/universalis alopecia areata patients and healthy controls. In treated patients, disease severity was measured using the SALT score, which gives the percentage of scalp surface area affected. Biopsies were taken from tofacitinib-treated patients at baseline and again at 4 and 24 weeks into treatment, and several of those patients also had a later scalp biopsy. TCRbeta CDR3 regions were amplified by immunoSEQ multiplex PCR with 35 Vbeta forward and 13 Jbeta reverse primers. What the authors observed across the whole study: Lesional scalp, especially in alopecia totalis/universalis, showed higher clonality and more expanded CD8+ clones than normal scalp, suggesting antigenic drive. Many expanded lesional clones were found to persist in scalp and blood during tofacitinib treatment, and relapse after treatment cessation may be partly explained by this persistence. With tofacitinib, both scalp clonality and the number of expanded CD8+ clones among the top 100 scalp clones went down significantly. The treated cohort was small, with a single nonresponder, so links between baseline CD8+ expansion and response need larger studies. Scalp TCR repertoire analysis is complicated because resident alphabeta T cells in normal human skin are also sequenced, whereas mouse skin is dominated by gammadelta T cells. Compared with mice, TCR sequences shared between patients were less clear, possibly partly because of HLA diversity across the patient population.

On this clone: Its binding antigen is unknown. Per-base quality was not reported, and no clone a single base away is much larger than it.

V is shortened by 1 base, J by 4 bases, and the region joining them spans 5 bases. CDR1 and CDR2, looked up from the germline V gene, are SGHAT and FQNNGV. Measured from the cysteine to the phenylalanine, the CDR3 is 12 residues long. Kept here is only the CDR3 DNA, which spans 36 bases and is read in frame from base 1. Library creation used the immunoSEQ multiplex PCR assay. For TCR sequencing, RNA was extracted from every sample and reverse transcribed into cDNA to serve as template. SuperScript III was used to make first-strand cDNA, primed with a 2:1 mix of oligo-dT and random hexamers. A synthetic immune receptor repertoire was used to assess amplification bias, and residual bias was removed computationally. The original methods were these. Raw reads were preprocessed to remove errors, and CDR3 was defined by IMGT conventions from the conserved cysteine to phenylalanine. To get clonality, Shannon entropy was normalized by log2 of the number of productive unique TCRs and the result was subtracted from 1. CD4 or CD8 identity of scalp clones was inferred by cross-referencing scalp TCRbeta sequences with sorted blood CD4 and CD8 repertoires. TCRdb re-hosts the immuneACCESS table, in-frame sequences only. Its copies lack some clones; in the studies checked, an unresolved V gene accounts for under half of them, and the cause for the rest is not known. From that table come the V and J calls and clone size; the DNA was used to work out D and trimming. In this sample the table shows 150,000 to 200,000 clones, roughly 70% of which occur a single time. The top ten clones comprise about 1.3% of the sample.

The label giving this sample's treatment or condition can be read as: oral pan-JAK inhibitor, 5-10 mg twice daily. From alopecia areata patients, peripheral blood was collected along with lesional scalp punch biopsies. After PBMCs were isolated by density centrifugation and stained for CD3, CD4 and CD8, a FACSAria was used to sort CD4+ and CD8+ T cells. The sequence joins TRBV11-2 to TRBJ2-7; the D gene assignment is ambiguous. The receptor's source is a human donor with alopecia areata. The specimen was CD4+ T cells sorted from blood, collected around week 50, from a patient treated with tofacitinib. The nucleotide sequence reads as follows: TGTGCCAGCAGCTTAGTCGGATACGAGCAGTACTTC. Its translation reads: CASSLVGYEQYF.